This TCR beta chain appears in the sequencing data of a study of OX40 agonist ivuxolimab in advanced cancers. About the research overall: Earlier anti-PD-1, anti-PD-L1 or anti-CTLA-4 therapy was permitted; around 40% had received some. Study outcomes and limitations: Circulating CD4+ and CD8+ T cells showed clonal expansion by week 6 at 0.1 to 3.0 mg/kg.

The table came from immunoSEQ multiplex PCR; TCRdb's copy has only in-frame clones and leaves some out. The repertoire has some 64,000 clones, approximately 90% of them found once; the top ten carry approximately 23%. Germline V lookup: CDR1 MDHEN, CDR2 SYDVKM. V lost 3 bases to trimming and J lost 4 bases, with 10 bases between them. The CDR3 has 15 residues. As regards this clone: Its antigen is as yet unknown.

The source is an adult with an advanced solid tumor such as melanoma, head and neck, liver or kidney cancer. The J gene is TRBJ1-6, the V gene TRBV28; tentative D call: TRBD1 (6 bases). The material was CD4+ or CD8+ T cells sorted from blood, obtained in a trial of the OX40 agonist ivuxolimab. The CDR3 loop reads CASSFWTAYNSPLHF. CDR3 nucleotides: TGTGCCAGCAGTTTCTGGACAGCTTATAATTCACCCCTCCACTTT.